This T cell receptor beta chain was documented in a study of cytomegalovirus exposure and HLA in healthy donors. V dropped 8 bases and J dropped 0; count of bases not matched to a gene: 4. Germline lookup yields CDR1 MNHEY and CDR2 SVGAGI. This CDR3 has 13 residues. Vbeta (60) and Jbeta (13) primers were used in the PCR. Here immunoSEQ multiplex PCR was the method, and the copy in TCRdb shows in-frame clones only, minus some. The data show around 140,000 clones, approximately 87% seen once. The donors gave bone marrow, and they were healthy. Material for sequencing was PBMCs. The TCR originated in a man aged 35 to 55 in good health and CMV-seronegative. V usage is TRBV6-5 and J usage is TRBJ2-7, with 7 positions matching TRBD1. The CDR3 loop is CASSDRDSYEQYF. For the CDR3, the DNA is TGTGCCAGCTCCGACAGGGACTCCTACGAGCAGTACTTC.